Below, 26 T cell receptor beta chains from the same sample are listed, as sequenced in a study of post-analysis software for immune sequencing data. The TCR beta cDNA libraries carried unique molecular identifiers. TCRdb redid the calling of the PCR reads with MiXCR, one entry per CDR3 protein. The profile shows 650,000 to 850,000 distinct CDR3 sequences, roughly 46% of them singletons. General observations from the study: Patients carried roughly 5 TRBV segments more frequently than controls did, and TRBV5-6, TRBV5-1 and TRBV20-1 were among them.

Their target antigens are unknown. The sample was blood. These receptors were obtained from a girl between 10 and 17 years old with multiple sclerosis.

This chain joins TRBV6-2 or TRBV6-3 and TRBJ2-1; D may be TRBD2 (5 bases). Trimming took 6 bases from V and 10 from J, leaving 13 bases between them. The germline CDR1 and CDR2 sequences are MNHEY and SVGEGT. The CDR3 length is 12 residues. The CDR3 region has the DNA TGTGCCAGCAGCCCGGGCTGGGAGGAGCAGTTCTTC. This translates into CASSPGWEEQFF.

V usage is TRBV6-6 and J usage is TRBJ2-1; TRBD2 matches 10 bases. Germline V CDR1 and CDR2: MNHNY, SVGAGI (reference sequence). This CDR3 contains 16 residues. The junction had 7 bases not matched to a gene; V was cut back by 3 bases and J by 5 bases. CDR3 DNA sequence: TGTGCCAGCAGTTATTCGAGGCTAGCGGGAGACAATGAGCAGTTCTTC. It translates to CASSYSRLAGDNEQFF.

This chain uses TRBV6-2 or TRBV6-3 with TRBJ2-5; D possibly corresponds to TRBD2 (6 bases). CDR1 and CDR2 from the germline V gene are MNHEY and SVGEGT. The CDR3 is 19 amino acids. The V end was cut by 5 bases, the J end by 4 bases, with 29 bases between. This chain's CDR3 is CASSIRGKSRLLSSETQYF. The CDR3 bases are TGTGCCAGCAGTATCCGGGGGAAGAGCAGGCTCTTGTCCTCAGAGACCCAGTACTTC.

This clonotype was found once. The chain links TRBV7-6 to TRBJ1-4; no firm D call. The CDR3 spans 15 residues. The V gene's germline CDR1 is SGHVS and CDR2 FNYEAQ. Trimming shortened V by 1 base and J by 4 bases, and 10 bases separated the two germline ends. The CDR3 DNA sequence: TGTGCCAGCAGCTTAGATTCGGGGATTAATGAAAAACTGTTTTTT. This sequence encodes CASSLDSGINEKLFF.

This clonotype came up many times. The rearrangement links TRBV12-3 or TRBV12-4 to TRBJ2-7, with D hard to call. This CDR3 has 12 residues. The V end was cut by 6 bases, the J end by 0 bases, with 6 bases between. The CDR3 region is CASSLTSYEQYF. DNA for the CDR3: TGTGCCAGCAGCCTGACCTCCTACGAGCAGTACTTC.

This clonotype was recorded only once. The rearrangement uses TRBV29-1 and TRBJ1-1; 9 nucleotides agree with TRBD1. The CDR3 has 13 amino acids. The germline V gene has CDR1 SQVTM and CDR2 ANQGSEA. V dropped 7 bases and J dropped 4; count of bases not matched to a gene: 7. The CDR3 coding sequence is TGCAGCGCTATGACAGGGGGAAGCACTGAAGCTTTCTTT. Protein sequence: CSAMTGGSTEAFF.

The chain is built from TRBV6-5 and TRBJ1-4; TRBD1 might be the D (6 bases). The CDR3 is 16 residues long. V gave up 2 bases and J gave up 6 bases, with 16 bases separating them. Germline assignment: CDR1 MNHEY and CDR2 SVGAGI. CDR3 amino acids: CASSYSPGGGYEKLFF. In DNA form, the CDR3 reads TGTGCCAGCAGTTACAGCCCCGGGGGCGGCTATGAAAAACTGTTTTTT.

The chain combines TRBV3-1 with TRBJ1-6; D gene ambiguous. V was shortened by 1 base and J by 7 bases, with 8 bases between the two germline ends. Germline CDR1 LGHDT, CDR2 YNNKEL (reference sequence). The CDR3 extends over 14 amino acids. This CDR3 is CASSQVKGNSPLHF. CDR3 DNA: TGTGCCAGCAGCCAAGTAAAGGGAAATTCACCCCTCCACTTT.

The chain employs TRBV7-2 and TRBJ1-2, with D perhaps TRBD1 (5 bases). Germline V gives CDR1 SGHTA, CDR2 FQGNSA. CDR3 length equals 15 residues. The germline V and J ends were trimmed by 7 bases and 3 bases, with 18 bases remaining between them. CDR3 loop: CASNPAPFRDYGYTF. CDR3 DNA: TGTGCCAGCAACCCCGCCCCCTTCAGGGACTATGGCTACACCTTC.

The CDR3 is CASSVGSPNYGYTF. The CDR3 DNA follows: TGTGCCAGCAGCGTAGGGTCACCAAACTATGGCTACACCTTC. The chain recombines TRBV9 with TRBJ1-2; D is uncertain. The CDR3 is 14 amino acids. In germline, CDR1 is SGDLS, CDR2 YYNGEE. Trimming removed 0 bases at V and 2 bases at J, with 8 bases between.

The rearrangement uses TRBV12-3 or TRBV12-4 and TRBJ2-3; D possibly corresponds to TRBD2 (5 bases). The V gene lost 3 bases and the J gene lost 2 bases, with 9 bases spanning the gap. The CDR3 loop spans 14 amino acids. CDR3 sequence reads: CASSFDGNTDTQYF. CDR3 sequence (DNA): TGTGCCAGCAGTTTTGACGGGAACACAGATACGCAGTATTTT.

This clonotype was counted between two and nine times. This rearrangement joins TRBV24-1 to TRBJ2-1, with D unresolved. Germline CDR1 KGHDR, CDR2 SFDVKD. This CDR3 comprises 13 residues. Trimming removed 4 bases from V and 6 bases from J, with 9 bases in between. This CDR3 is CATSEDGPNEQFF. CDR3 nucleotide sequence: TGTGCCACCAGTGAAGACGGACCCAATGAGCAGTTCTTC.

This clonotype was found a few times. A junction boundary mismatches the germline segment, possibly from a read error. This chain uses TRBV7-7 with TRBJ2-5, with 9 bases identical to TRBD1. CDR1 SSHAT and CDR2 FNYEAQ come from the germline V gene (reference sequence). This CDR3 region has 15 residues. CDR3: CASSRQGVLQETQYF. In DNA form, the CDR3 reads TGTGCTAGCAGTCGACAGGGGGTCTTACAAGAGACCCAGTACTTC.

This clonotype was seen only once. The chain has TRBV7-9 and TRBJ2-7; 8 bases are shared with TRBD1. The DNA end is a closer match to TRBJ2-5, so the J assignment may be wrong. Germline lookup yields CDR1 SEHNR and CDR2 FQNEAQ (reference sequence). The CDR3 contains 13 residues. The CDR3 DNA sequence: TGTGCCAGCGGCAAGGGACAGGAAGAGACCCAGTACTTC. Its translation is CASGKGQEETQYF.

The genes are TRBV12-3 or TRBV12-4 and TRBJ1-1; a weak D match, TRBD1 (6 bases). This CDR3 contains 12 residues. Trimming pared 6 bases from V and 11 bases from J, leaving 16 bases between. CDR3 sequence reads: CASSGGAGGAFF. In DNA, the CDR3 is TGTGCCAGCAGCGGGGGGGCGGGGGGCGCTTTCTTT.

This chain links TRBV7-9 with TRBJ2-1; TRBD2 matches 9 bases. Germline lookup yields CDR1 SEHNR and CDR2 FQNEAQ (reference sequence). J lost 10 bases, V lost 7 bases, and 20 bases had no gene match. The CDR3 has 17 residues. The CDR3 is CASTGRGTSPTRGEQFF. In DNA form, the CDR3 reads TGTGCCAGCACCGGGAGGGGGACTAGCCCTACTCGGGGGGAGCAGTTCTTC.

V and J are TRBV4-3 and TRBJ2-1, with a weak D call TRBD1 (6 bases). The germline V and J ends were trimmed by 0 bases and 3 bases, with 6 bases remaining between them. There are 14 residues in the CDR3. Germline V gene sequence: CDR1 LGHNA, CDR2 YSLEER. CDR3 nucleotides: TGCGCCAGCAGCCAAGAGACAGGCTACAATGAGCAGTTCTTC. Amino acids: CASSQETGYNEQFF.

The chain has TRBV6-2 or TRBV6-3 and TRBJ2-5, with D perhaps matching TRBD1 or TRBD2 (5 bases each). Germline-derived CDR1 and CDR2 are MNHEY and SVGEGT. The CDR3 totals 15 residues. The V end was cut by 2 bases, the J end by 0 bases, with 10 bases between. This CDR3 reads CASSYGGPYQETQYF. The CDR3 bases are TGTGCCAGCAGTTACGGGGGACCGTACCAAGAGACCCAGTACTTC.

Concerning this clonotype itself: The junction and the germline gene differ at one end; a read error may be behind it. This chain's CDR3 is CASGQDGAGGSHNEQFF. The CDR3 nucleotides are TGCGCCAGCGGCCAAGATGGGGCGGGAGGGAGCCACAATGAGCAGTTCTTC. This chain links TRBV4-1 with TRBJ2-1; 9 positions agree with TRBD2. The germline V gene has CDR1 MGHRA and CDR2 YSYEKL. The length of the CDR3 is 17 residues.

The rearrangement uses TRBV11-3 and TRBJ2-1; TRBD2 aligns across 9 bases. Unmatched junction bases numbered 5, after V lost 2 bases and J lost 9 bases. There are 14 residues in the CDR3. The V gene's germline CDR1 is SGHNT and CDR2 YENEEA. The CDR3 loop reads CASSLISGSREQFF. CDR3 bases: TGTGCCAGCAGCTTAATTAGCGGGAGTCGTGAGCAGTTCTTC.

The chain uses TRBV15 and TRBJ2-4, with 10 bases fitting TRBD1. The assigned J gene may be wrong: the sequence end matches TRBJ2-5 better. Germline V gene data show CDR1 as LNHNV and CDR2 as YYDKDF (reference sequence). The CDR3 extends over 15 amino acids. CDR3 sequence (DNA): TGTGCCACCCTTCAGACAGGGGGCGGACAAGAGACCCAGTACTTC. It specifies CATLQTGGGQETQYF.

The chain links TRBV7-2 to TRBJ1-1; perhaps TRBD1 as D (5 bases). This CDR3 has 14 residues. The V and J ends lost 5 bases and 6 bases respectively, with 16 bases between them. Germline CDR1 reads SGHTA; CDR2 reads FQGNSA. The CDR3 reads CASSPNLRQSEAFF. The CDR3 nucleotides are TGTGCCAGCAGCCCCAACTTAAGACAGTCTGAAGCTTTCTTT.

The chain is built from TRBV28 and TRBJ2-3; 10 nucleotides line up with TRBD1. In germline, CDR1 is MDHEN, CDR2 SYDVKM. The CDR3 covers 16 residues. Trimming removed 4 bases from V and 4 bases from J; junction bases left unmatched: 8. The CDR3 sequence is CASSSLRDRGSDTQYF. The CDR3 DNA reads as TGTGCCAGCAGTTCACTCCGGGACAGGGGTTCAGATACGCAGTATTTT.

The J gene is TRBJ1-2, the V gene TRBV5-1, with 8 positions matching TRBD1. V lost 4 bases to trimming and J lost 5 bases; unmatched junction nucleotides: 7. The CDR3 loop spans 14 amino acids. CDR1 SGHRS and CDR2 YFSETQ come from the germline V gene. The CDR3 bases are TGCGCCAGCAGCGAGGACAGGGTCTCTTATGGCTACACCTTC. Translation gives CASSEDRVSYGYTF. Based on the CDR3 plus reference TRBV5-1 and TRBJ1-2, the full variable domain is KAGVTQTPRYLIKTRGQQVTLSCSPISGHRSVSWYQQTPGQGLQFLFEYFSETQRNKGNFPGRFSGRQFSNSRSEMNVSTLELGDSALYLCASSEDRVSYGYTFGSGTRLTVV.

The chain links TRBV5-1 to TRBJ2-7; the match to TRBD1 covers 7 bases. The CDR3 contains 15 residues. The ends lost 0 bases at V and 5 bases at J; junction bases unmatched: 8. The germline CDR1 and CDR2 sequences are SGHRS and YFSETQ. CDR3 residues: CASSLAPRGRDEQYF. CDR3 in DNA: TGCGCCAGCAGCTTGGCCCCAAGGGGGCGAGACGAGCAGTACTTC.

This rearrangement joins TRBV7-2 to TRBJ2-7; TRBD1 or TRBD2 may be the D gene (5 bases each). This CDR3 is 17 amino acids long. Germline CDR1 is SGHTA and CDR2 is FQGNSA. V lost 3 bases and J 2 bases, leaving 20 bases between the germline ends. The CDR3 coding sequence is TGTGCCAGCAGCTTGGGGACCGTAGGATCAATTCCCTACGAGCAGTACTTC. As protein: CASSLGTVGSIPYEQYF.